The clone carrying this T cell receptor (beta chain) was found a few times. This CDR3 has 11 amino acids. The V gene's germline CDR1 is DFQATT and CDR2 SNEGSKA (reference sequence). V was shortened by 1 base and J by 15 bases, with 13 bases between the two germline ends. The researchers put 200,000 CFSE-labeled responder cells into plates with 200,000 irradiated, violet-dye-labeled stimulator cells. This specimen comes from a study of graft-versus-host responses after intestinal transplantation. The overall study: Transplant types were multivisceral, liver-intestinal, or isolated intestinal. All of the recipients had induction that used anti-thymocyte globulin, then tacrolimus and steroids for around 3 years. Findings and caveats of the study: Some GvH clones were seen earlier in gut or blood, suggesting intestinal origin.

The protocol was immunoSEQ multiplex PCR, while the TCRdb copy is restricted to in-frame clones and leaves out a portion. The sample records about 14,000 clones, almost 30% being singletons. The receptor was isolated from a human patient who received an intestinal transplant. The rearrangement joins TRBV20-1 to TRBJ1-3; D is unclear. Specimen: alloreactive CD4+ T cells from a mixed lymphocyte reaction culture, collected before intestinal transplant. Described subset: CFSE-low proliferating T cells sorted from roughly six-day pre-transplant mixed lymphocyte reaction (GvH or HvG direction). The CDR3 protein is CSARVRDIGYF. CDR3 bases: TGCAGTGCTAGAGTTAGGGATATTGGATATTTT.